This paragraph covers one T cell receptor beta chain sequence. The antigen is undetermined. This specimen comes from a study of CD8 T cells in ankylosing spondylitis. Study-wide findings and caveats: In ankylosing spondylitis blood, a motif of roughly 8 highly homologous TCR beta variants appeared characteristic. Some motif variants had been reported before (in reactive arthritis synovial fluid and blood).

The CDR3 has 13 amino acids. The germline V and J ends were trimmed by 1 base and 5 bases, with 8 bases remaining between them. Germline V gene lookup returns CDR1 MNHEY and CDR2 SMNVEV (reference sequence). One entry per CDR3 protein, called by TCRdb with MiXCR from the 5' RACE reads. Here the sample spans approximately 140,000 distinct CDR3 sequences, roughly 18% being singletons. This clonotype originated in a male donor with ankylosing spondylitis. The J gene is TRBJ1-1, the V gene TRBV27, with a possible D match to TRBD1 (5 bases). Sequencing was carried out using blood, either unsorted or a sorted T cell fraction (not recorded which). For the CDR3, the DNA is TGTGCCAGCAGTTTATGGGGGGAAACTGAAGCTTTCTTT. Translation: CASSLWGETEAFF.